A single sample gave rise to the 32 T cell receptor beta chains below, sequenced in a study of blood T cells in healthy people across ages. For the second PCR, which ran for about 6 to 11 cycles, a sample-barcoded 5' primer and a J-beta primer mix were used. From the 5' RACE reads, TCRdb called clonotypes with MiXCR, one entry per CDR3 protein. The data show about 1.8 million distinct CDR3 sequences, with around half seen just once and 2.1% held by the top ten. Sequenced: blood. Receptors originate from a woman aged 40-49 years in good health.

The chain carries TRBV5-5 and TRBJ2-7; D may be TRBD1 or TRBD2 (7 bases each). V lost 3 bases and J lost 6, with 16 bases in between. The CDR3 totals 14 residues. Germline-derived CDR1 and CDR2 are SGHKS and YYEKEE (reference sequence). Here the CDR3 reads CASSSMTGRAEQYF. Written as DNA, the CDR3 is TGTGCCAGCAGCTCCATGACAGGGAGGGCCGAGCAGTACTTC. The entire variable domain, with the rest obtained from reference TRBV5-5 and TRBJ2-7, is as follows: DAGVTQSPTHLIKTRGQQVTLRCSPISGHKSVSWYQQVLGQGPQFIFQYYEKEERGRGNFPDRFSARQFPNYSSELNVNALLLGDSALYLCASSSMTGRAEQYFGPGTRLTVT.

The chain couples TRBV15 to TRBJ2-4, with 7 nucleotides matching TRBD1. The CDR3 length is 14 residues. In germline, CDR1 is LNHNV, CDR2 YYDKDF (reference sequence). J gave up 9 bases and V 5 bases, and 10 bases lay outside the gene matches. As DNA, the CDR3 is TGTGCCACCAGCTCCCGACAGGGAGAAGGCATTCAGTACTTC. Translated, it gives CATSSRQGEGIQYF.

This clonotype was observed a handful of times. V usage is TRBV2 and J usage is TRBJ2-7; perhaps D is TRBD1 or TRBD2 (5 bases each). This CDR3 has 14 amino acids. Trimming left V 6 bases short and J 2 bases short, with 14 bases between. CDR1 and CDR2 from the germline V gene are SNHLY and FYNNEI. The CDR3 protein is CASRGRDGAYEQYF. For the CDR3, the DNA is TGTGCCAGCAGGGGCCGGGACGGAGCCTACGAGCAGTACTTC.

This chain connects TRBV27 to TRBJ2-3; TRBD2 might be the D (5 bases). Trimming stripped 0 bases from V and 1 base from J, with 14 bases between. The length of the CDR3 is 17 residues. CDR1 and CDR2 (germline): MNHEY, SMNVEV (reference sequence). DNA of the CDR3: TGTGCCAGCAGTTTATCACGACTAACCTTTGGCACAGATACGCAGTATTTT. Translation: CASSLSRLTFGTDTQYF.

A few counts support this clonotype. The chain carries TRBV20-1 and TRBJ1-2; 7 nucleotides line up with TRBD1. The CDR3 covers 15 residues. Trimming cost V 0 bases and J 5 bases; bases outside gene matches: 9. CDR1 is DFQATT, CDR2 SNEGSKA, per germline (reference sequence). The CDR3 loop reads CSARDSRGASYGYTF. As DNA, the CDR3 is TGCAGTGCTAGAGATAGCAGGGGGGCGTCATATGGCTACACCTTC.

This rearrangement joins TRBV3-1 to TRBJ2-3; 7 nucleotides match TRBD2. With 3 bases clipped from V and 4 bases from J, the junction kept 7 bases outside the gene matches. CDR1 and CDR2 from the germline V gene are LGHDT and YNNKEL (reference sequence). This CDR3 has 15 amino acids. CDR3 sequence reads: CASSHSRESSDTQYF. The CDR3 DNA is TGTGCCAGCAGCCACTCGCGGGAGAGTTCAGATACGCAGTATTTT.

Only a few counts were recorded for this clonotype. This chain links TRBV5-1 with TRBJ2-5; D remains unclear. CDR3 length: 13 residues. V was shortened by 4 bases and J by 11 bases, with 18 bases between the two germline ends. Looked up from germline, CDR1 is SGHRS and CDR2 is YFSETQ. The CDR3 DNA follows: TGCGCCAGCAGCGCCTCCCGAAACAATGAGCAGTACTTC. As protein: CASSASRNNEQYF.

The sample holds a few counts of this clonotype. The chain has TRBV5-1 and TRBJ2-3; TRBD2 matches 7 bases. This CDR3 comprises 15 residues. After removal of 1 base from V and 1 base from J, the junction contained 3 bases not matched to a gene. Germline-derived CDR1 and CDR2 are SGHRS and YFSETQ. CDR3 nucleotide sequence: TGCGCCAGCAGCTTGTGGGGGGGACGCACAGATACGCAGTATTTT. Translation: CASSLWGGRTDTQYF.

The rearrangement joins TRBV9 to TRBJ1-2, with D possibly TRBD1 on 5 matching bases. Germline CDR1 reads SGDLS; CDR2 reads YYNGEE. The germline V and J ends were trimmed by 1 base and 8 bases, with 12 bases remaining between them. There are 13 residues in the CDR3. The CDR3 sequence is CASSVTQTVGYTF. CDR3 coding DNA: TGTGCCAGCAGCGTAACTCAGACAGTCGGCTACACCTTC.

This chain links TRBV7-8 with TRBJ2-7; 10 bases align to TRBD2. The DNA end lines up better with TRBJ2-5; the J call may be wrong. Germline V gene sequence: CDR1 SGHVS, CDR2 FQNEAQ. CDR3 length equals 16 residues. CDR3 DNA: TGTGCCACCCTGAGCGGGAGGGCCCAACTCCGAGAGACCCAGTACTTC. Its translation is CATLSGRAQLRETQYF.

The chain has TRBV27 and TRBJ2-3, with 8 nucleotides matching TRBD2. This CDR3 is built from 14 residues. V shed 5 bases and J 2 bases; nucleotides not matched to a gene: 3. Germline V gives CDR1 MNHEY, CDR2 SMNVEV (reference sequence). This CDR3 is CASSALAVTDTQYF. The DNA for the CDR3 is TGTGCCAGCAGTGCACTAGCGGTCACAGATACGCAGTATTTT.

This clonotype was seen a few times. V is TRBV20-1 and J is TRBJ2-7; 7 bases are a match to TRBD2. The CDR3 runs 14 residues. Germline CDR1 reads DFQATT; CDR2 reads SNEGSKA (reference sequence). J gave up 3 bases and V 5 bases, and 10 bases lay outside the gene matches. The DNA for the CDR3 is TGCAGTGCTTACCGAGGGAGGGAGGACTACGAGCAGTACTTC. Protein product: CSAYRGREDYEQYF.

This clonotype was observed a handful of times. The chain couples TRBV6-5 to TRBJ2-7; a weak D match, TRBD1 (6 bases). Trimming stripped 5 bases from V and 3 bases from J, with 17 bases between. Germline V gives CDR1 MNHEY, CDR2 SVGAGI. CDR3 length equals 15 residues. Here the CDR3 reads CASSVLAGQHYEQYF. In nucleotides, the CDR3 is TGTGCCAGCAGTGTTCTCGCTGGACAGCACTACGAGCAGTACTTC.

CDR3 nucleotide sequence: TGTGCCAGCAGCATCGGGACTAGCGTGCGGAATGAGCAGTTCTTC. Its translation is CASSIGTSVRNEQFF. The chain recombines TRBV9 with TRBJ2-1; 10 bases fit TRBD2. Unmatched junction bases numbered 8, after V lost 4 bases and J lost 7 bases. CDR1 and CDR2 from the germline V gene are SGDLS and YYNGEE. The length of the CDR3 is 15 residues.

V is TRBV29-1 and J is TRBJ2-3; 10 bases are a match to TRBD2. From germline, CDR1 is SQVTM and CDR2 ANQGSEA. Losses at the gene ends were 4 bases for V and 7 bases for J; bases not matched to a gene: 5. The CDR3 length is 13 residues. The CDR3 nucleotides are TGCAGCGTTGTTAGCGGGGGGCTAAATACGCAGTATTTT. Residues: CSVVSGGLNTQYF.

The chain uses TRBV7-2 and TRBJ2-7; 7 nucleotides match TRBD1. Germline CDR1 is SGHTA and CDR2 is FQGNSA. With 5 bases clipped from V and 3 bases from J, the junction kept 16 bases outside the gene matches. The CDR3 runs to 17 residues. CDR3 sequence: CASSPPSGEGGIYEQYF. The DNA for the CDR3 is TGTGCCAGCAGCCCACCTTCCGGAGAAGGGGGCATCTACGAGCAGTACTTC.

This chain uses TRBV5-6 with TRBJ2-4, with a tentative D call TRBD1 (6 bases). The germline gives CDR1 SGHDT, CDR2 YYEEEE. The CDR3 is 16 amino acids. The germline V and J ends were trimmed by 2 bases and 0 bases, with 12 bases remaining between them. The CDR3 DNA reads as TGTGCCAGCAGCTTAGGGGGACACTTAGCCAAAAACATTCAGTACTTC. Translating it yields CASSLGGHLAKNIQYF.

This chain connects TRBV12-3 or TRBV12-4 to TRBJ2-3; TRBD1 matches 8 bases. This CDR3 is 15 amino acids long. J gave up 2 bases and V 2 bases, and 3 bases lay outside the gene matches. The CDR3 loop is CASSLQGQDTDTQYF. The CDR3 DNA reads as TGTGCCAGCAGTTTACAGGGACAGGACACAGATACGCAGTATTTT.

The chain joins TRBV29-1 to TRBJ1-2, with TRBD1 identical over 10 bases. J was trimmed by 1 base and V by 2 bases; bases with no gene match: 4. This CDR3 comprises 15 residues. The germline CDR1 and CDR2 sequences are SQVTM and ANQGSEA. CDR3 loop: CSVESGTGVNYGYTF. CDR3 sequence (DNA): TGCAGCGTTGAATCCGGGACAGGGGTTAACTATGGCTACACCTTC.

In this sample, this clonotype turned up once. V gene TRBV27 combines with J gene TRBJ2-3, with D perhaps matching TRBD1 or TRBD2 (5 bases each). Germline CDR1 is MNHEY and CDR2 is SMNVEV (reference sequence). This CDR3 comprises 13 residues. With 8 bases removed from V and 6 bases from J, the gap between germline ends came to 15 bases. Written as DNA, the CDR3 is TGTGCCAGCGAAAGTGCTTGGGGGGATACGCAGTATTTT. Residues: CASESAWGDTQYF.

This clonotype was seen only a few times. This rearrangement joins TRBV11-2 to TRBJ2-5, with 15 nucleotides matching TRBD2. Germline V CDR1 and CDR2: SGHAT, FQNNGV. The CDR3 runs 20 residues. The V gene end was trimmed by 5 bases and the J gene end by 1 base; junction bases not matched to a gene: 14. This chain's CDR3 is CASSPIPGLAGGNFQETQYF. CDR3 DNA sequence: TGTGCCAGCAGCCCGATACCGGGACTAGCGGGGGGAAACTTCCAAGAGACCCAGTACTTC.

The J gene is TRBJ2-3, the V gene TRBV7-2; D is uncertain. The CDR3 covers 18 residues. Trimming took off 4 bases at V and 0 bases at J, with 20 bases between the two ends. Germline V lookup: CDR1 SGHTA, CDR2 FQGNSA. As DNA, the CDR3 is TGTGCCAGCAGCTCGCCGGGCCAAATAATATCTAGCACAGATACGCAGTATTTT. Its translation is CASSSPGQIISSTDTQYF.

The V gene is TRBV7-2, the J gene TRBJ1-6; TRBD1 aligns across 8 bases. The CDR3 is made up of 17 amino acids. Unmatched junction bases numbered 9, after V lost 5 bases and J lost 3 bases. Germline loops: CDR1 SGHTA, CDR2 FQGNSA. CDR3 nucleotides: TGTGCCAGCAGCACACCCACAGGGGGGAACTATAATTCACCCCTCCACTTT. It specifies CASSTPTGGNYNSPLHF.

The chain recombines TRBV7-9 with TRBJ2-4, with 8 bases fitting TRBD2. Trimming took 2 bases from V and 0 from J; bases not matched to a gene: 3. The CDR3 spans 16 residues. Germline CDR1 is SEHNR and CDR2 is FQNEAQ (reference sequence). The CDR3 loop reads CASSLYLAGAKNIQYF. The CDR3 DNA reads TGTGCCAGCAGCTTATATCTAGCGGGAGCCAAAAACATTCAGTACTTC.

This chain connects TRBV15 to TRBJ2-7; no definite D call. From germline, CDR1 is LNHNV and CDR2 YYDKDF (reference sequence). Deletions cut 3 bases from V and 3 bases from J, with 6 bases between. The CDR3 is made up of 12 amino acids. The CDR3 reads CATSSNVYEQYF. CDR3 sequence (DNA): TGTGCCACCAGCAGCAACGTCTACGAGCAGTACTTC.

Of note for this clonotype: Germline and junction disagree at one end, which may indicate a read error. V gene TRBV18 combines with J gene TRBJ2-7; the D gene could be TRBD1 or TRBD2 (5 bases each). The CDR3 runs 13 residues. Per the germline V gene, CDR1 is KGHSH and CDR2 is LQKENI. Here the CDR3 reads CACSDGTSDEQYF. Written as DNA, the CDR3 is TGTGCCTGCTCAGACGGGACCTCCGACGAGCAGTACTTC.

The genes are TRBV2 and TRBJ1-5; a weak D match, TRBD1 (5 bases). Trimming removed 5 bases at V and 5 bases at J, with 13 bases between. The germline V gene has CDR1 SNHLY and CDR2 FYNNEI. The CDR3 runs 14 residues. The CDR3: CASSFRRGDQPQHF. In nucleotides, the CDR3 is TGTGCCAGCAGTTTCCGGAGAGGGGATCAGCCCCAGCATTTT.

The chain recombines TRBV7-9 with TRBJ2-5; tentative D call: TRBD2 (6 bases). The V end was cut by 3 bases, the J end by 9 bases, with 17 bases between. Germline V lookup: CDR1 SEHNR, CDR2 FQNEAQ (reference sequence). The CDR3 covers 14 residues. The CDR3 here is CASSLIQGGAAQYF. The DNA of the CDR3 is TGTGCCAGCAGCTTGATTCAGGGCGGGGCGGCCCAGTACTTC.

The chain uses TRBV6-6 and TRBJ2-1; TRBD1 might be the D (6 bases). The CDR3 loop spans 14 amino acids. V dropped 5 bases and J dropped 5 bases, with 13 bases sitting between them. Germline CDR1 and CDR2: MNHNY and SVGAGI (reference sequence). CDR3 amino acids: CASSTYRVDNEQFF. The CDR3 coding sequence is TGTGCCAGCAGTACATACAGGGTAGACAATGAGCAGTTCTTC.

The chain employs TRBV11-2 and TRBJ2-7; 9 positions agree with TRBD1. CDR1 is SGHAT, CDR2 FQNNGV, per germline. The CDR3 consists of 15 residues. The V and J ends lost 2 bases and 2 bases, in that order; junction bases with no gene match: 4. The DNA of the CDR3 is TGTGCCAGCAGCTTATCGACAGGGGGACCCTACGAGCAGTACTTC. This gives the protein CASSLSTGGPYEQYF.

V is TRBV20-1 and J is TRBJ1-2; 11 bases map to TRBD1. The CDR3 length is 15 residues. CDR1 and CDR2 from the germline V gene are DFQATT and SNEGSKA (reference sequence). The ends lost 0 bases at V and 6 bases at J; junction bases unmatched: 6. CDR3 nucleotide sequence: TGCAGTGCTAGAGATAGGAGGGACAGGGGGGATGGCTACACCTTC. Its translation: CSARDRRDRGDGYTF.

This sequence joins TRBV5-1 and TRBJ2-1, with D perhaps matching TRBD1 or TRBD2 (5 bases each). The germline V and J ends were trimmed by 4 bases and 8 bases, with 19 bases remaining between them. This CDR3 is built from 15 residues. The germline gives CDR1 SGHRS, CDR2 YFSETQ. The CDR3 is CASSLGTSRGDEQFF. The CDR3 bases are TGCGCCAGCAGCCTCGGGACCTCTCGGGGCGATGAGCAGTTCTTC.